Listed below are T cell receptor beta chains from one sample, sequenced in a study of tumor and adjacent non-tumor tissue in lung cancer. TCRdb re-derived calls from the multiplex PCR reads in MiXCR, one entry per CDR3 protein. The sample lists under 95,000 distinct CDR3 sequences; 65% to 75% were seen once. Sequencing used lung tumor tissue. These receptor sequences come from a man between 60 and 75 years old with non-small cell lung cancer. CDR3s include the opening cysteine and the closing phenylalanine or tryptophan. The D gene is left open where the match is weak. Only part of the rows carry a size: once, few, many, or a class if the clone is expanded.

DNA,CDR3,J,size,V,D
TGTGCCAGCAGTTACATAGGACAGTATGGCTACACCTTC,CASSYIGQYGYTF,TRBJ1-2,NA,TRBV6-6,NA
TGCGCCAGCAGCTTAGACAGGTCCTATAATTCACCCCCCCACTTT,CASSLDRSYNSPPHF,TRBJ1-6,NA,TRBV11-2,NA
TGTTTCACCAGTGAGGGACAGGGAGTGGCCAATCAGCCCCAGCATTTT,CFTSEGQGVANQPQHF,TRBJ1-5,NA,TRBV24-1,TRBD1
TGCAGTGCTAGGTCCGGGACTAGCGGGAGTAAGGTAGATACGCAGTATTTT,CSARSGTSGSKVDTQYF,TRBJ2-3,few,TRBV20-1,TRBD2
TGTGCCAGCAGGCAACAGGGTCCTGGTGCCAACGTCCTGACTTTC,CASRQQGPGANVLTF,TRBJ2-6,NA,TRBV11-3,NA
TGTGCCAGCAGCCCCGGACAGGTTCAAAATACGCAGTATTTT,CASSPGQVQNTQYF,TRBJ2-3,many,TRBV13,TRBD1
TGTACCAGCAGGGCCAGCCAAGCCCGAGAGCTGCTTTTT,CTSRASQARELLF,TRBJ2-2,NA,TRBV12-3/TRBV12-4,NA
TGCAGCGTTGAGCCGAAGGGAGATACGCAGTATTTT,CSVEPKGDTQYF,TRBJ2-3,many,TRBV29-1,NA
TGTGCCAGCAGCTTTGGGCCCCTGCTTGAGACCCAGTACTTC,CASSFGPLLETQYF,TRBJ2-5,NA,TRBV11-2,NA
TGCAGCGTTGTGGTAGAGGGGGGACCAGATACGCAGTATTTT,CSVVVEGGPDTQYF,TRBJ2-3,NA,TRBV29-1,NA
TGCGCCAGCAGCCCTCATAGCGGGAGGCAATTCGGCGAGACCCAGTACTTC,CASSPHSGRQFGETQYF,TRBJ2-5,many,TRBV5-1,TRBD2
TGTGCTAGCAGCCAGTTGGGGGGCCTTGGGGCCAAAGTCCTGACTTTC,CASSQLGGLGAKVLTF,TRBJ2-6,NA,TRBV4-2,NA
TGTGCCAGTAGCTCGGGTCTAGCGGGAGCGATGAACACCGGGGAGCTGTTTTTT,CASSSGLAGAMNTGELFF,TRBJ2-2,NA,TRBV11-2,TRBD2
TGCAGTGCTTCGTTAACGCGGAAGGGCTATGAGCAGTTCTTC,CSASLTRKGYEQFF,TRBJ2-1,NA,TRBV20-1,NA
TGCAGCGTAGGCGAGAGAATAGATACGCAGTATTTT,CSVGERIDTQYF,TRBJ2-3,NA,TRBV29-1,NA
TGTGCCAGCAGTTACGGCCTGGGGACTGAAGCTTTTTTT,CASSYGLGTEAFF,TRBJ1-1,once,TRBV6-2/TRBV6-3,NA
TGTACCAGCAGCTACGGGACTAGCGGGAGCCATGAACAGTTCTTC,CTSSYGTSGSHEQFF,TRBJ2-1,NA,TRBV11-3,TRBD2
TGTGTCAGCAGACCTAGCGGGGCCAGCACTGATACGCAGTATTTC,CVSRPSGASTDTQYF,TRBJ2-3,NA,TRBV6-5,TRBD2
TGTGCCAGCAGTGAAGCGGTGTCGGGGGCGTACACTAAAGCTTTCTTT,CASSEAVSGAYTKAFF,TRBJ1-1,NA,TRBV6-1,NA
TGTGCCAGCAGCCAAGCCGACAGGGATTCGGAGACCCAGTACTTC,CASSQADRDSETQYF,TRBJ2-5,many,TRBV14,TRBD1
TGTGCCAGCAAAACCGGGACAGGGACGGCCGGGGAGTTGTTTTTT,CASKTGTGTAGELFF,TRBJ2-2,NA,TRBV6-2/TRBV6-3,TRBD1
TGTGCCAGCAGCCCACTAGAAACAGACACAGATACGCAGTATTTT,CASSPLETDTDTQYF,TRBJ2-3,medium-sized,TRBV11-2,NA
TGCAGCGTTGAAGGGGACCCCACTCACCAAGAGACCCAGTACTTC,CSVEGDPTHQETQYF,TRBJ2-5,many,TRBV29-1,NA
TGTGCCAACGGAGCGGCGCGGGAGTCGCGAGAGACCCAGTACTTC,CANGAARESRETQYF,TRBJ2-5,NA,TRBV6-2/TRBV6-3,TRBD2
TGTGCCAGCAGTACGACCAGCGGGAGGTCCTACAATGAGCAGTTATTC,CASSTTSGRSYNEQLF,TRBJ2-1,NA,TRBV12-3/TRBV12-4,TRBD2
TGTGCCACCAGTGGCCACGGGACCGTAGGATCCGGGGAGCTGTTTTTT,CATSGHGTVGSGELFF,TRBJ2-2,NA,TRBV24-1,NA
TGTACCAGTAGCCAACAGGGTTCTGGGGCCAATGTCCTGATTTTC,CTSSQQGSGANVLIF,TRBJ2-6,once,TRBV11-3,NA
TGTGCCAGCAGCAGCTCCTCCAGTGGGACGCCCCAGCATTTT,CASSSSSSGTPQHF,TRBJ1-5,NA,TRBV6-2/TRBV6-3,NA
TGTGCCAGCAGCTTCGGGGTAGAAACTGAAGCTTTCTTT,CASSFGVETEAFF,TRBJ1-1,once,TRBV7-9,NA
TGTGCCAGCAGCCTGGGGGGAGCGGGAATGAGGACAAATACGCAGTATTTT,CASSLGGAGMRTNTQYF,TRBJ2-3,NA,TRBV11-3,TRBD2
TGCGCCAGCAGCCAACAGACTCGCGGGGAAAAACTGTTTTTT,CASSQQTRGEKLFF,TRBJ1-4,medium-sized,TRBV4-1,NA
TGCAGTGCTGCCCGACCGTTGCGAGCGGGGGGACAGGACGGGGAGCTGTTTTTT,CSAARPLRAGGQDGELFF,TRBJ2-2,NA,TRBV20-1,NA
TGCGCCAACAGCTCGGATTCGGCATCTTCCTTGACTGAAGCTTTCTTT,CANSSDSASSLTEAFF,TRBJ1-1,NA,TRBV5-1,NA
TGTGCCGGCAGTCTTAGCACGGGGTGCCACTCCTACAATGAGCAGTTCTTC,CAGSLSTGCHSYNEQFF,TRBJ2-1,NA,TRBV12-3/TRBV12-4,NA
TGTGCCAGCAATTCTACGGGGGGCTATGGCTACACCTTC,CASNSTGGYGYTF,TRBJ1-2,NA,TRBV12-3/TRBV12-4,NA